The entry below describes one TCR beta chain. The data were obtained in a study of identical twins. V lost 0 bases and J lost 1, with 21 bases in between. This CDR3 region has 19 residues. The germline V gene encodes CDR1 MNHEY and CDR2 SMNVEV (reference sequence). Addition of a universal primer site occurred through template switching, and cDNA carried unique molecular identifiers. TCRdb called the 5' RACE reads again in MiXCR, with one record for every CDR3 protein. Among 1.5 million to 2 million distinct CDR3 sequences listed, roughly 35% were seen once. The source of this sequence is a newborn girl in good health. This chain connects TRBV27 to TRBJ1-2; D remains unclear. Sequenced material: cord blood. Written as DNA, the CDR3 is TGTGCCAGCAGTTTATCGGGGATCGGGCGGAACAGTATTAACTATGGCTACACCTTC. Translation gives CASSLSGIGRNSINYGYTF.